This record looks at one T cell receptor beta chain sequence and its context. The sample belongs to a study of control samples from healthy donors and cancer patients. Data came from immunoSEQ multiplex PCR; TCRdb stores just in-frame clones and leaves some out. The sample contains approximately 70,000 clones, approximately 89% of which appear only once. This CDR3 is built from 13 residues. The V gene end was trimmed by 8 bases and the J gene end by 6 bases; junction bases not matched to a gene: 5. Germline V lookup: CDR1 SEHNR, CDR2 FQNEAQ (reference sequence). The sequencing input was PBMCs. The source of this sequence is a man aged 55 to 70 with colorectal cancer. V is TRBV7-9 and J is TRBJ2-1; 9 positions match TRBD1. The CDR3 region has the DNA TGTGCCAGCCTGGACAGGGGAGGCAATGAGCAGTTCTTC. Translating it yields CASLDRGGNEQFF.